This TCR beta chain appears in the sequencing data of a study of blood T cells in healthy people across ages. Whole-study results and caveats: Calculation of diversity from one million T cells yielded estimates considered to be underestimates. With age, beta diversity per million T cells declined roughly linearly, significantly by about 37.

A second 7 to 11 cycle PCR used barcoded and J-beta primers. Each CDR3 protein is one row after TCRdb ran MiXCR on the 5' RACE reads. The repertoire includes about 1 million distinct CDR3 sequences, under 30% of them detected once, and approximately 0.79% sits in the top ten. Germline CDR1 and CDR2: MNHNS and SASEGT. The CDR3 has 10 residues. V was cut by 10 bases and J by 3 bases, with 7 bases left in between. There are a few counts of this clonotype. Antigen specificity is unknown. The same specimen was also included in a second study, on T cells of mothers and their children.

The chain has TRBV6-1 and TRBJ2-7; D ambiguous. Sequencing input: blood. The clonotype comes from a girl aged 2 to 10 in good health. The CDR3 spells CATTYYEQYF. The CDR3, as DNA: TGTGCCACCACGTACTACGAGCAGTACTTC.